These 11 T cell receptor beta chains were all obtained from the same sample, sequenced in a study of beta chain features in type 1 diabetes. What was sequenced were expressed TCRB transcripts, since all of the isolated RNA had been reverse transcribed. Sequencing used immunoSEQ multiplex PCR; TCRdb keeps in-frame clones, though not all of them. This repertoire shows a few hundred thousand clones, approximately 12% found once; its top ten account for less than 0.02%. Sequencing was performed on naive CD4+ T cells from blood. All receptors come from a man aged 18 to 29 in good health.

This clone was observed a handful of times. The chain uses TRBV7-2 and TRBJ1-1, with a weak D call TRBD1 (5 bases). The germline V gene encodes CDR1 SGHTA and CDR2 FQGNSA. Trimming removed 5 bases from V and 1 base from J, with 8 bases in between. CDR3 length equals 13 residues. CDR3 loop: CASSQQANTEAFF. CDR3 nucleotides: TGTGCCAGCAGCCAACAGGCGAACACTGAAGCTTTCTTT.

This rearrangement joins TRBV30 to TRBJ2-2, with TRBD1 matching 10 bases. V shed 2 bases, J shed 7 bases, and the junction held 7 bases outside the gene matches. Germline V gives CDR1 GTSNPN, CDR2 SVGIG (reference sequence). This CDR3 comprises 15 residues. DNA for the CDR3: TGTGCCTGGAGTCCCGGGACAGGGGACGGCGGGGAGCTGTTTTTT. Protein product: CAWSPGTGDGGELFF. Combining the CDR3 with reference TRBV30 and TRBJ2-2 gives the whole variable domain SQTIHQWPATLVQPVGSPLSLECTVEGTSNPNLYWYRQAAGRGLQLLFYSVGIGQISSEVPQNLSASRPQDRQFILSSKKLLLSDSGFYLCAWSPGTGDGGELFFGEGSRLTVL.

In DNA form, the CDR3 reads TGCAGCGTTCGGACAGGAGGGAATTCACCCCTCCACTTT. Its protein is CSVRTGGNSPLHF. V is TRBV29-1 and J is TRBJ1-6; 7 bases map to TRBD1. Germline V gene sequence: CDR1 SQVTM, CDR2 ANQGSEA. V was pared by 5 bases and J by 7 bases, with 5 bases of the junction left unmatched. The CDR3 runs to 13 residues. The variable domain in full, with the rest retrieved from reference TRBV29-1 and TRBJ1-6, is SAVISQKPSRDICQRGTSLTIQCQVDSQVTMMFWYRQQPGQSLTLIATANQGSEATYESGFVIDKFPISRPNLTFSTLTVSNMSPEDSSIYLCSVRTGGNSPLHFGNGTRLTVT.

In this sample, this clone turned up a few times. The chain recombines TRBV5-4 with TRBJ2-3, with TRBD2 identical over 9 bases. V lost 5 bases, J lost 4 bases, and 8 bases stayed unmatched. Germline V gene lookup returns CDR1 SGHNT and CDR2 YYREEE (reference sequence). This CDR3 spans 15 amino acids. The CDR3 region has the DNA TGTGCCAGCAGTCAGGGACTAGCAGTCCCAGATACGCAGTATTTT. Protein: CASSQGLAVPDTQYF.

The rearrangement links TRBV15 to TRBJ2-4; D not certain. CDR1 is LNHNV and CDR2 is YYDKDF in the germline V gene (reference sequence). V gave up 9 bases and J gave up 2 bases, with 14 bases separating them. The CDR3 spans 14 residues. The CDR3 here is CATKQFFTKNIQYF. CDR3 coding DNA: TGTGCCACGAAACAGTTCTTCACCAAAAACATTCAGTACTTC.

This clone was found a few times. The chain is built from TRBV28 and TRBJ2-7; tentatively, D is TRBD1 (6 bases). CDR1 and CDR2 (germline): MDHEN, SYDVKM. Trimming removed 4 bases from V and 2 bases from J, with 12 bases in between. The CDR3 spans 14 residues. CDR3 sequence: CASSSWTEAYEQYF. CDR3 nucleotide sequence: TGTGCCAGCAGTTCGTGGACAGAAGCCTACGAGCAGTACTTC.

The CDR3: CASSVWGETGELFF. CDR3 bases: TGTGCCAGCAGCGTATGGGGGGAGACCGGGGAGCTGTTTTTT. The J gene is TRBJ2-2, the V gene TRBV9, with D perhaps matching TRBD2 (6 bases). V lost 1 base and J lost 5, with 9 bases in between. Per germline, CDR1 SGDLS and CDR2 YYNGEE. The CDR3 loop spans 14 amino acids.

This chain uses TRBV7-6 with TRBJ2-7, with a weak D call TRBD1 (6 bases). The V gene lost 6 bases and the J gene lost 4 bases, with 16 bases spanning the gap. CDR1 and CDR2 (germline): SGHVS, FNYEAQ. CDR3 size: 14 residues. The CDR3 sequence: CASRDTGTSYEQYF. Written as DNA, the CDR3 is TGTGCCAGCAGAGATACCGGGACAAGTTACGAGCAGTACTTC. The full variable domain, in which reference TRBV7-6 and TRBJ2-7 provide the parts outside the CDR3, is GAGVSQSPRYKVTKRGQDVALRCDPISGHVSLYWYRQALGQGPEFLTYFNYEAQQDKSGLPNDRFSAERPEGSISTLTIQRTEQRDSAMYRCASRDTGTSYEQYFGPGTRLTVT.

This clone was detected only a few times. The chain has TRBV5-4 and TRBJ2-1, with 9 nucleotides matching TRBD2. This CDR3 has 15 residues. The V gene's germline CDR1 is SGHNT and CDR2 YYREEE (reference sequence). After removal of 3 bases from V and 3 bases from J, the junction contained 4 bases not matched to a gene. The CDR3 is CASSSERGDYNEQFF. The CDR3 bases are TGTGCCAGCAGCTCCGAGCGGGGGGACTACAATGAGCAGTTCTTC.

CDR3 sequence reads: CASTRTSLSTGELFF. In DNA form, the CDR3 reads TGTGCCAGCACCCGGACTAGTTTGAGCACCGGGGAGCTGTTTTTT. This sequence joins TRBV7-3 and TRBJ2-2; 7 bases are shared with TRBD2. J gave up 4 bases and V 7 bases, and 9 bases lay outside the gene matches. This CDR3 region has 15 residues. Germline V gene data show CDR1 as SGHTA and CDR2 as FQGTGA. The full variable domain, in which reference TRBV7-3 and TRBJ2-2 provide the parts outside the CDR3, is GAGVSQTPSNKVTEKGKYVELRCDPISGHTALYWYRQSLGQGPEFLIYFQGTGAADDSGLPNDRFFAVRPEGSVSTLKIQRTERGDSAVYLCASTRTSLSTGELFFGEGSRLTVL.

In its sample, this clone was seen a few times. CDR3 nucleotide sequence: TGTGCCAGCAGCCAGACGGGGAATCAGCCCCAGCATTTT. The encoded protein is CASSQTGNQPQHF. The gene calls are TRBV7-9 and TRBJ1-5; no clear D. The CDR3 runs 13 residues. Trimming cost V 5 bases and J 4 bases, with 9 bases left between them. The germline V gene has CDR1 SEHNR and CDR2 FQNEAQ (reference sequence).